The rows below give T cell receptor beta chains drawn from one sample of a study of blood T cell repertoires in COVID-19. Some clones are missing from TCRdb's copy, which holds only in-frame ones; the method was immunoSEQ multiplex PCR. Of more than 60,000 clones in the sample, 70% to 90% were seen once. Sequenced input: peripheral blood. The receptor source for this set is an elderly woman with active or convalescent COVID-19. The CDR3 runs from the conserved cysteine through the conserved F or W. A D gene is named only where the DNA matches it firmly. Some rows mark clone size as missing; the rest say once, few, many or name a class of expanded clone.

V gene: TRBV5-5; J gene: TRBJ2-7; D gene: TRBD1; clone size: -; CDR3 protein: CASSYSTGAGYEQYF; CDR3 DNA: TGTGCCAGCAGCTATTCGACAGGGGCGGGCTACGAGCAGTACTTC
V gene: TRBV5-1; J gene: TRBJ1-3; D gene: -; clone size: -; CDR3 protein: CASSLVTGSGNTIYF; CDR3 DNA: TGCGCCAGCAGCTTGGTGACAGGCTCTGGAAACACCATATATTTT
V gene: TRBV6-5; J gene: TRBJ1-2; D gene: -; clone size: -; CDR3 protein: CASRADSYGYTF; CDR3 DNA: TGTGCCAGCAGGGCGGACTCTTATGGCTACACCTTC
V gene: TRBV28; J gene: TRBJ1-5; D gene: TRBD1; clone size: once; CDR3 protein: CASSSLDRGKGQPQHF; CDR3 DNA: TGTGCCAGCAGCTCCCTCGACAGGGGGAAGGGTCAGCCCCAGCATTTT
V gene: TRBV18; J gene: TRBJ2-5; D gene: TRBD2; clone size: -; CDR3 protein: CASSSRGGFEDQYF; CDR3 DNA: TGTGCCAGCTCTTCGCGGGGGGGTTTCGAGGACCAGTACTTC
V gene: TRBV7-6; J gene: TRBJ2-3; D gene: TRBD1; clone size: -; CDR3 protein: CASSFRGRGGRADTQYF; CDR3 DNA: TGTGCCAGCAGCTTTCGGGGTCGAGGGGGCCGGGCAGATACGCAGTATTTT
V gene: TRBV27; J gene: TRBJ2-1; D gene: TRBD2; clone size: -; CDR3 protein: CASSLIRLAGAYNEQFF; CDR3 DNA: TGTGCCAGCAGTTTAATTCGGCTAGCGGGCGCCTACAATGAGCAGTTCTTC
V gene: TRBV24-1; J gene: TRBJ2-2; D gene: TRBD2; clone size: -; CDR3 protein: CAIGGRGANTGELFF; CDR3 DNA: TGTGCCATCGGAGGGCGGGGGGCGAACACCGGGGAGCTGTTTTTT
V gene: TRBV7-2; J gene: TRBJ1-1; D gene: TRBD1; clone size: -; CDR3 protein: CASSPRAGGTEAFF; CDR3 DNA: TGTGCCAGCAGCCCGAGAGCAGGGGGCACTGAAGCTTTCTTT
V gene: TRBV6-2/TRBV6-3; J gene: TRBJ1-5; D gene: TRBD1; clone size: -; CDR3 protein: CASSYSGRGPNQPQHF; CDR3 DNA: TGTGCCAGCAGTTACTCGGGCAGGGGGCCCAATCAGCCCCAGCATTTT
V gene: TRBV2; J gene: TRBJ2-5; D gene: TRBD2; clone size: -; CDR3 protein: CATKGTSGGVETQYF; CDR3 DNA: TGTGCCACTAAAGGGACTAGCGGGGGGGTGGAGACCCAGTACTTC
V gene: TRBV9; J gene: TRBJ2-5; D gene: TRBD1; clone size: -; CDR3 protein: CASSVGYLDRSVETQYF; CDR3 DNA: TGTGCCAGCAGCGTAGGGTACTTGGACAGGTCCGTGGAGACCCAGTACTTC
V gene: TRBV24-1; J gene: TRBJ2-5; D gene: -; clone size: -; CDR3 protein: CATSDAKGGAETQYF; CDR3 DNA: TGTGCCACCAGTGACGCAAAGGGAGGCGCAGAGACCCAGTACTTC
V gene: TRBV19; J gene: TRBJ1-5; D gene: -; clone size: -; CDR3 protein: CASSTAVRFNQPQHF; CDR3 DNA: TGTGCCAGTAGTACCGCCGTGCGGTTCAATCAGCCCCAGCATTTT
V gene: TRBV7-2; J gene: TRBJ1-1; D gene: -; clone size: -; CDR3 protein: CASRPQGNTEAFF; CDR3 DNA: TGTGCCAGCAGACCACAGGGGAACACTGAAGCTTTCTTT
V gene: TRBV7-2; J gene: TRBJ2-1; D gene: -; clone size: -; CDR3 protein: CASSLSSSVGEQFF; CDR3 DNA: TGTGCCAGCAGCTTGAGTTCTAGCGTCGGTGAGCAGTTCTTC
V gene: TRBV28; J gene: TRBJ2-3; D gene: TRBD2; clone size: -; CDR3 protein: CASSGLSGRVTDTQYF; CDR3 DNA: TGTGCCAGCAGTGGACTTAGCGGGAGGGTGACAGATACGCAGTATTTT
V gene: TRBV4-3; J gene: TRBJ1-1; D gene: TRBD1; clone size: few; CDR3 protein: CASSQGQGRDTEAFF; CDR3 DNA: TGCGCCAGCAGCCAAGGACAGGGAAGGGACACTGAAGCTTTCTTT
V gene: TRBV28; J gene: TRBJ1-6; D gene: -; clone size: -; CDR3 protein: CASSRGRNSPLHF; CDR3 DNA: TGTGCCAGCAGTAGGGGTCGGAACTCACCCCTCCACTTT
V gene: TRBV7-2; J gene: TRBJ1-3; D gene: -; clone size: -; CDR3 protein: CASSLSTGSGNTIYF; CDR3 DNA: TGTGCCAGCAGCTTATCAACCGGCTCTGGAAACACCATATATTTT
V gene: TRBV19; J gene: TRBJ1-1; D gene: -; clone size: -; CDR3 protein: CASSNPTKNTEAFF; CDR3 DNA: TGTGCCAGTAGTAACCCCACTAAAAACACTGAAGCTTTCTTT
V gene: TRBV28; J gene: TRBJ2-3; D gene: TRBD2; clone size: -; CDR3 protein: CASSLGGWSTDTQYF; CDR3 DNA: TGTGCCAGCAGTTTGGGAGGGTGGAGCACAGATACGCAGTATTTT
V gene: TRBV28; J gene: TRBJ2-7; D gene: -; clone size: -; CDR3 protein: CASSLGSRRGRYEQYF; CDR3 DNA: TGTGCCAGCAGTTTAGGCTCCCGTAGGGGAAGGTACGAGCAGTACTTC
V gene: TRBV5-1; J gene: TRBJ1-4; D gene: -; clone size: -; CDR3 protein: CASSLADRNEKLFF; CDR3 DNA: TGCGCCAGCAGCTTGGCCGACAGAAATGAAAAACTGTTTTTT
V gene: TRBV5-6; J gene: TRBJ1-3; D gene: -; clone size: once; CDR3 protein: CASTWLGVGNTIYF; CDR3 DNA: TGTGCCAGCACCTGGCTAGGGGTCGGAAACACCATATATTTT
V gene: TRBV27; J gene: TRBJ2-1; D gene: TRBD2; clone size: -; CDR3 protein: CASSLLFRGGNEQFF; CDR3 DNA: TGTGCCAGCAGTTTATTGTTCCGGGGGGGGAATGAGCAGTTCTTC
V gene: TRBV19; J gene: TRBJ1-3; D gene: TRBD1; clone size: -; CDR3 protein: CASSNPGQVHSGNTIYF; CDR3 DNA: TGTGCCAGTAGTAATCCGGGACAGGTCCACTCTGGAAACACCATATATTTT
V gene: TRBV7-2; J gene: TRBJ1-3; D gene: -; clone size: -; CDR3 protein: CASSLGAVNSGNTIYF; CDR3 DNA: TGTGCCAGCAGCTTGGGGGCTGTCAACTCTGGAAACACCATATATTTT
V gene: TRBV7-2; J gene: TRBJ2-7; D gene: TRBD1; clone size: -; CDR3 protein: CASSLRKGQHYEQYF; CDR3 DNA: TGTGCCAGCAGTTTACGTAAGGGACAGCACTACGAGCAGTACTTC
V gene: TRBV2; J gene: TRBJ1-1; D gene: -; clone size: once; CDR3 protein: CASRSDSNTEAFF; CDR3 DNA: TGTGCCAGCAGATCAGACAGCAACACTGAAGCTTTCTTT
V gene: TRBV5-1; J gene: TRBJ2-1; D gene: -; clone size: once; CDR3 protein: CASSLADLAEQFF; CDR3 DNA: TGCGCCAGCAGCTTGGCGGACCTAGCGGAGCAGTTCTTC
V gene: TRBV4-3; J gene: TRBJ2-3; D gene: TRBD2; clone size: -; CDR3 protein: CASSQDGLAGETDTQYF; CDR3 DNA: TGCGCCAGCAGCCAAGATGGGCTAGCGGGAGAGACAGATACGCAGTATTTT
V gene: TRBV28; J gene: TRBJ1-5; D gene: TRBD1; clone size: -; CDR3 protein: CASSALRDRATNQPQHF; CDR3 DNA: TGTGCCAGCAGTGCCCTCCGGGACAGGGCTACAAATCAGCCCCAGCATTTT
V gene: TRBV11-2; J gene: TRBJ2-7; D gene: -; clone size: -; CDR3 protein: CASSPMTGFDYEQYF; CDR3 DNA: TGTGCCAGCAGCCCTATGACAGGTTTCGACTACGAGCAGTACTTC
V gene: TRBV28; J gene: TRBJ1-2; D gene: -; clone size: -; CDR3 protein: CASRGDSSYGYTF; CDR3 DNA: TGTGCCAGCAGAGGGGATTCATCCTATGGCTACACCTTC
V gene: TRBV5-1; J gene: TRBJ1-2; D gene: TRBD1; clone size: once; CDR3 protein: CASSSTGLTWNYGYTF; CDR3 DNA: TGCGCCAGCAGCTCGACAGGGTTGACGTGGAACTATGGCTACACCTTC
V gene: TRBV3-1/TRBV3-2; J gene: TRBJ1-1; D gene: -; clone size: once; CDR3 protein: CASSEEGVRMNTEAFF; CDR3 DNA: TGTGCCAGCAGCGAAGAGGGAGTTAGGATGAACACTGAAGCTTTCTTT
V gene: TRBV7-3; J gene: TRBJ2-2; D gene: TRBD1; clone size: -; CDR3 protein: CASSPVPGQVTGELFF; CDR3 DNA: TGTGCCAGCAGCCCCGTACCGGGACAGGTCACCGGGGAGCTGTTTTTT
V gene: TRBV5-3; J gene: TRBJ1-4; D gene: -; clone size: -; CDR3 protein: CARSLLRGAATNEKLFF; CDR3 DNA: TGTGCCAGAAGCCTACTCCGGGGGGCGGCAACTAATGAAAAACTGTTTTTT